The 18 T cell receptor beta chains listed next were all sequenced from one sample in a study of blood T cell repertoires in COVID-19 (dated by TCRdb to 2019 to 2021). The method was the immunoSEQ multiplex PCR assay. TCRdb carries this immuneACCESS record with in-frame sequences only. Its versions omit some clonotypes, under half of them owing to an unresolved V gene in the studies checked, with the rest unexplained. Within this sample are 250,000 to 400,000 clones, with roughly 89% of them counted one time only. Approximately 5.2% of the sample is taken by the ten largest. The sequencing sample was made of PBMCs or T cells enriched from blood (not recorded which). Receptor source: a man in his fifties or sixties who had recovered from COVID-19.

The rearrangement uses TRBV7-9 and TRBJ2-2; D is perhaps TRBD2 (5 bases). The CDR3 is 14 amino acids. Germline V gene lookup returns CDR1 SEHNR and CDR2 FQNEAQ (reference sequence). The V end lost 11 bases, the J end lost 2 bases, and 15 bases lay between the germline ends. In DNA form, the CDR3 reads TGTGCCTATCCGGAGGATGCAAACACCGGGGAGCTGTTTTTT. Amino acids: CAYPEDANTGELFF.

The J gene is TRBJ2-1, the V gene TRBV19, with D possibly TRBD2 on 7 matching bases. CDR1 LNHDA and CDR2 SQIVND come from the germline V gene (reference sequence). The CDR3 runs to 16 residues. V was clipped by 5 bases and J by 2 bases, with 16 bases between them. The CDR3 DNA reads TGTGCCAGTAGTCGGGGGGCCGATCGTCCCTACAATGAGCAGTTCTTC. Encoded protein: CASSRGADRPYNEQFF.

The V gene is TRBV21-1, the J gene TRBJ1-5; TRBD1 is taken as the D call from the table, unchecked against the DNA. TRBV21-1 is an annotated pseudogene. This CDR3 region has 17 residues. The CDR3 DNA sequence: TGTGCCAGCAGCGACCGGGACAGGACATATAGCAATCAGCCCCAGCATTTT. It specifies CASSDRDRTYSNQPQHF.

This chain uses TRBV6-5 with TRBJ2-7; 7 bases agree with TRBD1. This CDR3 has 14 amino acids. Unmatched junction bases numbered 6, after V lost 5 bases and J lost 2 bases. Germline V gene lookup returns CDR1 MNHEY and CDR2 SVGAGI. DNA for the CDR3: TGTGCCAGCAGTCGACAGGGAGCCGCCTACGAGCAGTACTTC. It encodes CASSRQGAAYEQYF.

This rearrangement joins TRBV4-2 to TRBJ2-4; D is possibly TRBD2 (6 bases). The V gene's germline CDR1 is LGHNA and CDR2 YNFKEQ. The V end was cut by 4 bases, the J end by 11 bases, with 15 bases between. CDR3 length: 13 amino acids. The CDR3 reads CASSPSLEGFQYF. The DNA of the CDR3 is TGTGCCAGCAGCCCCTCCCTGGAGGGTTTTCAGTACTTC.

The genes are TRBV6-5 and TRBJ1-5; tentative D call: TRBD1 (5 bases). The CDR3 is made up of 13 amino acids. The ends were cut back, 4 bases at V and 7 bases at J, with 11 bases in the middle. Germline lookup yields CDR1 MNHEY and CDR2 SVGAGI. The DNA for the CDR3 is TGTGCCAGCAGTTTGACCCAGGGACAGCCCCAGCATTTT. Protein sequence: CASSLTQGQPQHF.

This chain links TRBV29-1 with TRBJ1-1; possible D gene TRBD1, 6 bases. V was trimmed by 5 bases and J by 7 bases, leaving 14 bases between them. Looked up from germline, CDR1 is SQVTM and CDR2 is ANQGSEA. The CDR3 sequence is 12 residues long. For the CDR3, the DNA is TGCAGCGTTCAATCCGGACAGATTGAAGCTTTCTTT. Amino acid sequence: CSVQSGQIEAFF. Variable domain in full (rest from reference TRBV29-1 and TRBJ1-1): SAVISQKPSRDICQRGTSLTIQCQVDSQVTMMFWYRQQPGQSLTLIATANQGSEATYESGFVIDKFPISRPNLTFSTLTVSNMSPEDSSIYLCSVQSGQIEAFFGQGTRLTVV.

The V call is TRBV18, the J call TRBJ1-6; the D is unclear. Deletions cut 6 bases from V and 4 bases from J, with 16 bases between. The CDR3 is made up of 16 amino acids. Germline CDR1 reads KGHSH; CDR2 reads LQKENI. The CDR3 protein is CASSLGEGGYNSPLHF. The CDR3 region has the DNA TGTGCCAGCTCTCTCGGGGAGGGAGGATATAATTCACCCCTCCACTTT. Combining the CDR3 with reference TRBV18 and TRBJ1-6 gives the whole variable domain NAGVMQNPRHLVRRRGQEARLRCSPMKGHSHVYWYRQLPEEGLKFMVYLQKENIIDESGMPKERFSAEFPKEGPSILRIQQVVRGDSAAYFCASSLGEGGYNSPLHFGNGTRLTVT.

The chain has TRBV15 and TRBJ2-1; 11 bases are a match to TRBD2. J lost 7 bases, V lost 1 base, and 9 bases had no gene match. CDR3 size: 17 residues. CDR1 LNHNV and CDR2 YYDKDF come from the germline V gene (reference sequence). The DNA of the CDR3 is TGTGCCACCAGCAGAGGGCTAGCGGGAGGATTTACAAATGAGCAGTTCTTC. Residues: CATSRGLAGGFTNEQFF.

This chain links TRBV28 with TRBJ2-2; D gene uncertain. Germline-derived CDR1 and CDR2 are MDHEN and SYDVKM. The CDR3 runs 13 residues. The V and J ends lost 3 bases and 1 base respectively, with 3 bases between them. The CDR3 loop reads CASSFMNTGELFF. As DNA, the CDR3 is TGTGCCAGCAGTTTTATGAACACCGGGGAGCTGTTTTTT.

The rearrangement links TRBV24-1 to TRBJ2-2; 7 nucleotides align to TRBD2. The CDR3 loop spans 15 amino acids. The germline V gene encodes CDR1 KGHDR and CDR2 SFDVKD. With V trimmed by 1 base and J by 6 bases, 4 bases remained unmatched. In DNA, the CDR3 is TGTGCCACCAGTGATTTCGGGGGGAGAGCCGGGGAGCTGTTTTTT. Its translation is CATSDFGGRAGELFF.

V is TRBV21-1 and J is TRBJ2-3; the tabulated D call, TRBD2, remains unverified against the DNA. TRBV21-1 is a listed pseudogene. CDR3 length: 15 residues. The DNA of the CDR3 is TGTGCCAGCAGCAAATTAGCGGGAGTTGAAGATACGCAGTATTTT. This gives the protein CASSKLAGVEDTQYF.

The chain recombines TRBV28 with TRBJ1-6; TRBD1 is a possible D gene (6 bases). This CDR3 region has 15 residues. The ends were cut back, 6 bases at V and 7 bases at J, with 16 bases in the middle. From germline, CDR1 is MDHEN and CDR2 SYDVKM. Here the CDR3 reads CASRMGQLLNSPLHF. CDR3 DNA: TGTGCCAGCAGGATGGGACAACTATTAAATTCACCCCTCCACTTT.

The J gene is TRBJ1-4, the V gene TRBV6-5, with a possible D match to TRBD1 (5 bases). Germline CDR1 and CDR2: MNHEY and SVGAGI. V lost 7 bases and J 8 bases, leaving 14 bases between the germline ends. There are 13 residues in the CDR3. In DNA, the CDR3 is TGTGCCAGCATGGGGGGAGGAAGGGAAAAACTGTTTTTT. This codes for CASMGGGREKLFF.

The chain recombines TRBV3-1 (or the pseudogene TRBV3-2) with TRBJ1-1; possible D gene TRBD1, 5 bases. CDR1 is LGHDT and CDR2 is YNNKEL in the germline V gene (reference sequence). This CDR3 has 13 amino acids. V lost 4 bases and J lost 4, with 10 bases in between. In DNA, the CDR3 is TGTGCCAGCAGCCGTAGGGGCGGCACTGAAGCTTTCTTT. Translating it yields CASSRRGGTEAFF.

This chain joins TRBV24-1 and TRBJ2-3; 12 nucleotides line up with TRBD1. CDR1 is KGHDR, CDR2 SFDVKD, per germline. With V trimmed by 5 bases and J by 2 bases, 10 bases remained unmatched. The CDR3 consists of 18 residues. CDR3 coding DNA: TGTGCCACCAGTGGCCGGCGGGGACAGGGGGCATTCACAGATACGCAGTATTTT. It codes for CATSGRRGQGAFTDTQYF.

This chain uses TRBV5-1 with TRBJ2-1; TRBD2 matches at 7 bases. Germline values: CDR1 SGHRS, CDR2 YFSETQ. CDR3 length: 16 amino acids. Germline trimming cut 0 bases from V and 5 bases from J; bases unmatched to any gene: 8. CDR3 DNA sequence: TGCGCCAGCAGCTTGGGGATAAGGACTAGAAACAATGAGCAGTTCTTC. Translation: CASSLGIRTRNNEQFF. Full variable domain (outside the CDR3, taken from reference TRBV5-1 and TRBJ2-1): KAGVTQTPRYLIKTRGQQVTLSCSPISGHRSVSWYQQTPGQGLQFLFEYFSETQRNKGNFPGRFSGRQFSNSRSEMNVSTLELGDSALYLCASSLGIRTRNNEQFFGPGTRLTVL.

The count of this clone is one. V is TRBV5-1 and J is TRBJ1-1, with unresolved D. The germline V and J ends were trimmed by 0 bases and 1 base, with 7 bases remaining between them. CDR3 length: 14 residues. Germline assignment: CDR1 SGHRS and CDR2 YFSETQ. The CDR3 loop is CASSLGERNTEAFF. The CDR3 nucleotides read TGCGCCAGCAGCTTGGGAGAACGGAACACTGAAGCTTTCTTT.